This T cell receptor (beta chain) comes out of a study of T cell responses to AZD1222 COVID-19 vaccine. Points from the study as a whole: Most donors were white British, females outnumbered males, and clonal diversity was possibly underestimated. Per reports, nearly half of all spike-specific TCRs target regions that are unmutated in variants. Elevations in Spike-specific TCR breadth and depth followed administration of two AZD1222 doses. Spike regions recognized by vaccine-associated CD4 TCRs spanned the protein, led by 160-218 and 743-854.

The table came from immunoSEQ multiplex PCR; TCRdb's copy has only in-frame clones and leaves some out. The table includes about 110,000 clones, over 85% detected once. The V gene's germline CDR1 is MNHEY and CDR2 SVGAGI. Germline trimming cut 6 bases from V and 7 bases from J; bases unmatched to any gene: 10. The CDR3 has 15 amino acids. About this clone itself: Its antigen is unidentified.

The specimen was peripheral blood, collected on day 0 of AZD1222 vaccination. The clonotype originates from an adult in good health. The chain employs TRBV6-5 and TRBJ1-3, with TRBD1 matching 9 bases. The CDR3: CASRLPGQGTNTIYF. CDR3 in DNA: TGTGCCAGCAGATTGCCGGGACAGGGTACGAACACCATATATTTT.